Shown below are 17 T cell receptor beta chains from a single sample sequenced in a study of persistence of HIV-infected CD4 T cells. The stimulus was an HIV-1 Gag 15-mer peptide pool, roughly 1 ug/peptide/mL. Responding CD4+ T cells were sorted by upregulation of both CD40 ligand and CD69. Their antigens remain unidentified. The immunoSEQ assay was version 4, run in survey mode. Using immunoSEQ multiplex PCR, the repertoire was profiled, and TCRdb retains in-frame clones only, with some absent. The sample carries about 32,000 clones, around 70% recorded once. The material was CD4+ T cells sorted from PBMCs after roughly 18-hour stimulation, obtained from a patient who received antiretroviral therapy. These receptors were obtained from an adult man with HIV who was CMV-seropositive.

The V call is TRBV10-3, the J call TRBJ1-5; D gene ambiguous. Trimming stripped 3 bases from V and 1 base from J, with 4 bases between. CDR3 size: 13 residues. The germline V gene has CDR1 ENHRY and CDR2 SYGVKD. CDR3 in DNA: TGTGCCATCAGTGAACAAAGCAATCAGCCCCAGCATTTT. Translated: CAISEQSNQPQHF.

This clone was seen a handful of times. The chain is built from TRBV28 and TRBJ1-1; weak D call: TRBD1 (5 bases). The CDR3 is 14 amino acids. Germline values: CDR1 MDHEN, CDR2 SYDVKM. Trimming removed 5 bases from V and 0 bases from J, with 10 bases in between. CDR3 sequence: CASSAGQVNTEAFF. The CDR3 nucleotides read TGTGCCAGCAGTGCCGGACAAGTGAACACTGAAGCTTTCTTT. Looking up the rest from reference TRBV28 and TRBJ1-1 gives the full variable domain: DVKVTQSSRYLVKRTGEKVFLECVQDMDHENMFWYRQDPGLGLRLIYFSYDVKMKEKGDIPEGYSVSREKKERFSLILESASTNQTSMYLCASSAGQVNTEAFFGQGTRLTVV.

The chain links TRBV3-1 (or the pseudogene TRBV3-2) to TRBJ1-2; D is possibly TRBD1 (5 bases). Germline lookup yields CDR1 LGHDT and CDR2 YNNKEL (reference sequence). The CDR3 has 13 residues. V was trimmed by 5 bases and J by 3 bases, leaving 10 bases between them. The CDR3 nucleotides are TGTGCCAGCAGCGGTGGAGGGGACTATGGCTACACCTTC. It is translated as CASSGGGDYGYTF.

This chain links TRBV19 with TRBJ1-4, with D possibly being TRBD1 (6 bases). The V end lost 7 bases, the J end lost 5 bases, and 26 bases lay between the germline ends. Germline V lookup: CDR1 LNHDA, CDR2 SQIVND (reference sequence). This CDR3 is 18 amino acids long. CDR3 sequence: CASTPGRGFKRGNEKLFF. CDR3 bases: TGTGCCAGTACCCCCGGAAGAGGGTTTAAGAGGGGGAATGAAAAACTGTTTTTT.

The chain joins TRBV7-9 to TRBJ1-4; TRBD1 aligns across 7 bases. The CDR3 is 14 amino acids. J gave up 5 bases and V 5 bases, and 5 bases lay outside the gene matches. CDR1 is SEHNR, CDR2 FQNEAQ, per germline (reference sequence). The CDR3 reads CASSPRQGNEKLFF. CDR3 coding DNA: TGTGCCAGCAGCCCCCGACAGGGAAATGAAAAACTGTTTTTT. The variable domain in full, with the rest retrieved from reference TRBV7-9 and TRBJ1-4, is DTGVSQNPRHKITKRGQNVTFRCDPISEHNRLYWYRQTLGQGPEFLTYFQNEAQLEKSRLLSDRFSAERPKGSFSTLEIQRTEQGDSAMYLCASSPRQGNEKLFFGSGTQLSVL.

The rearrangement uses TRBV5-5 and TRBJ1-1, with unresolved D. The CDR3 runs 13 residues. Trimming left V 3 bases short and J 1 base short, with 7 bases between. Germline V CDR1 and CDR2: SGHKS, YYEKEE (reference sequence). The CDR3 bases are TGTGCCAGCAGCTCGCAATGGAACACTGAAGCTTTCTTT. Amino acid sequence: CASSSQWNTEAFF.

This clone showed up just a few times. The V and J genes are TRBV7-3 and TRBJ2-2; 14 bases are shared with TRBD2. The CDR3 sequence is 17 residues long. Germline V gives CDR1 SGHTA, CDR2 FQGTGA. Unmatched junction bases numbered 10, after V lost 4 bases and J lost 9 bases. In DNA form, the CDR3 reads TGTGCCAGCAGCTCACCGGGACTAGCGGGGGCACAGCGGGAGCTGTTTTTT. Translation: CASSSPGLAGAQRELFF.

The chain joins TRBV28 to TRBJ2-1; D is unclear. There are 13 residues in the CDR3. Looked up from germline, CDR1 is MDHEN and CDR2 is SYDVKM. Trimming left V 2 bases short and J 5 bases short, with 7 bases between. Here the CDR3 DNA reads TGTGCCAGCAGTTTACCTGTACACAATGAGCAGTTCTTC. This translates into CASSLPVHNEQFF. Complete variable domain (other parts from reference TRBV28 and TRBJ2-1): DVKVTQSSRYLVKRTGEKVFLECVQDMDHENMFWYRQDPGLGLRLIYFSYDVKMKEKGDIPEGYSVSREKKERFSLILESASTNQTSMYLCASSLPVHNEQFFGPGTRLTVL.

This clone was detected only a few times. The gene calls are TRBV20-1 and TRBJ2-3, with TRBD1 matching over 10 bases. CDR1 DFQATT and CDR2 SNEGSKA come from the germline V gene (reference sequence). CDR3 length: 15 amino acids. Trimming took 5 bases from V and 4 from J; bases not matched to a gene: 9. The CDR3: CSAGGTGEGADTQYF. The CDR3 DNA reads TGCAGTGCTGGTGGGACAGGGGAAGGCGCAGATACGCAGTATTTT.

This clone has a handful of counts. The chain has TRBV9 and TRBJ2-1; TRBD2 matches 9 bases. Germline values: CDR1 SGDLS, CDR2 YYNGEE. With 0 bases clipped from V and 7 bases from J, the junction kept 8 bases outside the gene matches. The CDR3 loop spans 16 amino acids. CDR3 coding DNA: TGTGCCAGCAGCGTAGCGCTAGGCCTAGCGGGGAATGAGCAGTTCTTC. Protein: CASSVALGLAGNEQFF.

The CDR3 DNA reads TGTGCCAGCAGCCAAGTAGGAAATTCACCCCTCCACTTT. This sequence encodes CASSQVGNSPLHF. The V call is TRBV3-1 (or the pseudogene TRBV3-2), the J call TRBJ1-6; no clear D. There are 13 residues in the CDR3. Between the trimmed V and J ends, which lost 1 base and 7 bases, there was a span of 5 bases. Germline V CDR1 and CDR2: LGHDT, YNNKEL (reference sequence).

The chain couples TRBV18 to TRBJ1-3; D ambiguous. V gave up 0 bases and J gave up 4 bases, with 7 bases separating them. Germline values: CDR1 KGHSH, CDR2 LQKENI. The CDR3 is 14 residues long. Written as DNA, the CDR3 is TGTGCCAGCTCACCACCGAACAAAGGAAACACCATATATTTT. Protein: CASSPPNKGNTIYF. Together with reference TRBV18 and TRBJ1-3, the CDR3 gives the full variable domain: NAGVMQNPRHLVRRRGQEARLRCSPMKGHSHVYWYRQLPEEGLKFMVYLQKENIIDESGMPKERFSAEFPKEGPSILRIQQVVRGDSAAYFCASSPPNKGNTIYFGEGSWLTVV.

The CDR3 protein is CASSLDSGGHNEQFF. The CDR3 nucleotides are TGTGCCAGCAGCTTAGACAGCGGGGGCCACAATGAGCAGTTCTTC. This chain joins TRBV11-3 and TRBJ2-1, with TRBD2 matching over 8 bases. CDR3 length: 15 amino acids. V lost 0 bases to trimming and J lost 5 bases; unmatched junction nucleotides: 3. The germline gives CDR1 SGHNT, CDR2 YENEEA.

J is TRBJ1-2 and V is TRBV5-1; the D gene is possibly TRBD1 (6 bases). Trimming took 0 bases from V and 0 from J, leaving 18 bases between them. This CDR3 comprises 18 residues. Germline CDR1 is SGHRS and CDR2 is YFSETQ. The CDR3 loop is CASSLAEGQVITNYGYTF. The CDR3 DNA is TGCGCCAGCAGCTTGGCCGAGGGACAAGTGATCACTAACTATGGCTACACCTTC.

The chain couples TRBV2 to TRBJ1-2, with 8 bases lining up with TRBD1. The germline V gene has CDR1 SNHLY and CDR2 FYNNEI. V was clipped by 1 base and J by 11 bases; unmatched bases: 15. This CDR3 is built from 16 residues. CDR3 DNA sequence: TGTGCCAGCAGTGAAGGTTATACGGCAGGGGGCTCTGGGTACACCTTC. Encoded protein: CASSEGYTAGGSGYTF.

The chain carries TRBV19 and TRBJ1-1, with TRBD1 matching 7 bases. Trimming removed 10 bases from V and 1 base from J; junction bases left unmatched: 15. CDR3 length equals 16 residues. Looked up from germline, CDR1 is LNHDA and CDR2 is SQIVND (reference sequence). Written as DNA, the CDR3 is TGTGCCACCTCATCATCGCAGGGGGTGGGGAACACTGAAGCTTTCTTT. This translates into CATSSSQGVGNTEAFF.

This clone has just a few counts. The chain uses TRBV19 and TRBJ2-3, with 8 bases fitting TRBD2. The CDR3 has 16 amino acids. The V gene's germline CDR1 is LNHDA and CDR2 SQIVND (reference sequence). The V segment lost 4 bases and the J segment 1 base; nucleotides outside the gene matches: 7. The CDR3: CASSRSPGRGTDTQYF. The DNA of the CDR3 is TGTGCCAGTAGTAGGTCTCCCGGGAGGGGCACAGATACGCAGTATTTT.